One sample yielded the 31 T cell receptor beta chains listed below, sequenced in a study of tumor-infiltrating lymphocytes in primary liver carcinoma. With around 490 ng total RNA as template and a constant-region primer, TCR beta cDNA was made. Slightly modified ARM-PCR with three nested multiplex PCR rounds yielded TCR beta libraries. For about 11 cycles apiece, the opening two PCR rounds ran with TRBV1-TRBV30 forward primers and a C-beta reverse primer. TCRdb recomputed calls from the multiplex PCR reads with MiXCR, one row per CDR3 protein. The sample has about 210,000 distinct CDR3 sequences; roughly 80% are singletons. Without any cell sorting, roughly 20-30 mg of bulk tissue yielded co-extracted RNA and DNA. Material: tumor tissue from primary liver carcinoma. The source is a middle-aged man with primary liver carcinoma and hepatitis B virus infection.

Remarks on this clonotype: Its ends do not fully match the called genes, so a read error is possible. V and J are TRBV4-1 and TRBJ1-5; either TRBD1 or TRBD2 may supply D (5 bases each). The J call may be in error: the DNA end matches TRBJ2-3 better. Germline V gene lookup returns CDR1 MGHRA and CDR2 YSYEKL. The CDR3 has 15 residues. DNA of the CDR3: TGCACCAGCAGTCCCATAGAGGGGAACAATCAGCCCCAGTATTTT. It encodes CTSSPIEGNNQPQYF.

This clonotype was recorded only once. The J gene is TRBJ2-1, the V gene TRBV4-3, with no clear D. The CDR3 sequence is 16 residues long. Trimming left V 8 bases short and J 5 bases short, with 22 bases between. CDR1 and CDR2 (germline): LGHNA, YSLEER. As DNA, the CDR3 is TGCGCCAGCTACCAAGATATGAGCGCGTTTCACAATGAGCAGTTCTTC. This codes for CASYQDMSAFHNEQFF.

Comments on this clonotype: The junction differs from germline at one of its ends, possibly a read error. The chain carries TRBV4-1 and TRBJ2-3; 10 bases map to TRBD2. The V gene's germline CDR1 is MGHRA and CDR2 YSYEKL. The CDR3 is 16 residues long. CDR3 protein: CGSSQETSGNADTQYF. CDR3 nucleotides: TGCGGCAGCAGCCAAGAAACTAGCGGGAATGCAGATACACAGTATTTT.

In the case of this clonotype: This could be a read error, since a much larger clone is one nucleotide away. The rearrangement uses TRBV7-9 and TRBJ2-5, with 10 nucleotides matching TRBD2. Trimming took 10 bases from V and 4 from J; bases not matched to a gene: 9. The germline V gene encodes CDR1 SEHNR and CDR2 FQNEAQ (reference sequence). The CDR3 loop spans 14 amino acids. CDR3: CANGPGLASETQYF. The CDR3 DNA is TGTGCCAACGGCCCGGGACTAGCGTCAGAGACCCAGTACTTC.

In regard to this clonotype: Relative to the germline gene, one junction end is altered; a read error may explain this. This sequence joins TRBV6-2 or TRBV6-3 and TRBJ2-7; 12 bases match TRBD2. The CDR3 has 17 residues. Germline V gene lookup returns CDR1 MNHEY and CDR2 SVGEGT. The CDR3 sequence: CASSYDVRTSGIYDQYF. In DNA, the CDR3 is TGTGCCAGCAGTTACGATGTGAGGACTAGCGGGATATACGATCAGTACTTC.

This rearrangement joins TRBV6-1 to TRBJ2-5; a possible D gene is TRBD2 (6 bases). Trimming cost V 10 bases and J 5 bases, with 17 bases left between them. Per the germline V gene, CDR1 is MNHNS and CDR2 is SASEGT. This CDR3 is 13 amino acids long. CDR3 nucleotides: TGTGCCATCAGCAGGGACTTAGGTGAGACCCAGTACTTC. Amino acid sequence: CAISRDLGETQYF.

Notes on this clonotype: A read error may account for a junction end that differs from germline. The chain is built from TRBV14 and TRBJ2-7, with D uncertain. CDR1 and CDR2 from the germline V gene are SGHDN and FVKESK. The length of the CDR3 is 16 residues. CDR3 nucleotide sequence: TGTGCCAGGAGCCAAGGCTCGCATCCATCCTCCTACGAGCAGTACTTC. Protein product: CARSQGSHPSSYEQYF.

As for this clonotype: This CDR3 fails to terminate in the conserved phenylalanine or tryptophan, so it likely reflects a read error. CDR3 region: CASSPLADTQYL. CDR3 in DNA: TGTGCCAGCAGTCCTCTAGCAGATACGCAGTATTTG. The rearrangement uses TRBV6-2 or TRBV6-3 and TRBJ2-3; D unresolved. Per germline, CDR1 MNHEY and CDR2 SVGEGT. This CDR3 is 12 amino acids long. V was trimmed by 5 bases and J by 4 bases, leaving 7 bases between them.

In the case of this clonotype: The junction and the germline gene differ at one end; a read error may be behind it. J is TRBJ2-7 and V is TRBV6-1, with 8 bases fitting TRBD1. This CDR3 comprises 14 residues. The germline gives CDR1 MNHNS, CDR2 SASEGT. DNA of the CDR3: TGTACCAGCAGCACCGGGACAGGTCGATCCGAGCAGTGCTTC. Its protein product is CTSSTGTGRSEQCF.

This clonotype was picked up one time. One end of the junction does not line up with germline, which may come from a read error. The rearrangement uses TRBV11-2 and TRBJ1-3; D ambiguous. This CDR3 has 17 residues. Looked up from germline, CDR1 is SGHAT and CDR2 is FQNNGV. CDR3 region: CASSLDRSGTGGKTIYF. The CDR3, as DNA: TGTGCCAGCAGCTTAGATCGTAGCGGTACTGGTGGAAAAACCATATATTTT.

Note on this clonotype: The junction shows a germline mismatch at one end, possibly a read error. The chain joins TRBV29-1 to TRBJ2-1, with TRBD2 identical over 10 bases. The germline gives CDR1 SQVTM, CDR2 ANQGSEA. The CDR3 covers 17 residues. The CDR3 protein is CTVEDASGGGRGNEQSF. DNA of the CDR3: TGCACCGTTGAAGATGCCAGCGGGGGGGGTCGAGGTAATGAGCAGTCCTTC.

The J gene is TRBJ1-2, the V gene TRBV29-1; possible D gene TRBD1, 5 bases. CDR1 and CDR2 (germline): SQVTM, ANQGSEA. Between the trimmed V and J ends, which lost 4 bases and 0 bases, there was a span of 24 bases. The CDR3 consists of 18 residues. CDR3 DNA sequence: TGCAGCGTTGGGATACCAACAGGAACTCAAGTGACTAACTATGGCTACACCTTC. It translates to CSVGIPTGTQVTNYGYTF. The full variable domain, completed using reference TRBV29-1 and TRBJ1-2, is SAVISQKPSRDICQRGTSLTIQCQVDSQVTMMFWYRQQPGQSLTLIATANQGSEATYESGFVIDKFPISRPNLTFSTLTVSNMSPEDSSIYLCSVGIPTGTQVTNYGYTFGSGTRLTVV.

This clonotype was observed once. This chain links TRBV11-3 with TRBJ1-5; no clear D gene. The V end was cut by 0 bases, the J end by 8 bases, with 14 bases between. CDR1 and CDR2 (germline): SGHNT, YENEEA. This CDR3 contains 15 residues. CDR3 residues: CASSLDPAVAKPQHF. The CDR3 DNA is TGTGCCAGCAGCTTAGATCCGGCGGTGGCTAAGCCCCAGCATTTT.

The V gene is TRBV29-1, the J gene TRBJ2-5; 7 bases align to TRBD1. The CDR3 totals 16 residues. Losses at the gene ends were 7 bases for V and 6 bases for J; bases not matched to a gene: 20. Germline CDR1 and CDR2: SQVTM and ANQGSEA. The CDR3 DNA sequence: TGCAGCGCCCAATGTCCCGGGATAGGGGGCATGAAGACCCAGTACTTC. This encodes CSAQCPGIGGMKTQYF. The entire variable domain, with the rest obtained from reference TRBV29-1 and TRBJ2-5, is as follows: SAVISQKPSRDICQRGTSLTIQCQVDSQVTMMFWYRQQPGQSLTLIATANQGSEATYESGFVIDKFPISRPNLTFSTLTVSNMSPEDSSIYLCSAQCPGIGGMKTQYFGPGTRLLVL.

As to this clonotype: This may come from a read error, since a much larger clone is one base off. The chain has TRBV5-1 and TRBJ2-2; the D is unclear. This CDR3 has 13 residues. Germline V gene sequence: CDR1 SGHRS, CDR2 YFSETQ. CDR3 in amino acids: CASRGSNTRELFF. CDR3 nucleotide sequence: TGCGCCAGCCGAGGTTCGAACACCAGGGAGCTGTTTTTT.

Worth noting for this clonotype: One junction end does not reproduce the germline sequence, and a read error may be involved. The chain couples TRBV6-2 or TRBV6-3 to TRBJ2-5; a possible D gene is TRBD2 (6 bases). Germline loops: CDR1 MNHEY, CDR2 SVGEGT. CDR3 size: 14 residues. The CDR3 spells CASSSGDFQETQHF. CDR3 nucleotides: TGTGCCAGCAGTTCCGGGGACTTTCAGGAGACCCAGCACTTC.

The J gene is TRBJ2-1, the V gene TRBV6-1; 13 positions agree with TRBD2. There are 18 residues in the CDR3. CDR1 and CDR2 (germline): MNHNS, SASEGT. With 0 bases clipped from V and 16 bases from J, the junction kept 18 bases outside the gene matches. The CDR3 loop reads CASSEAKFGLAGDNELFF. CDR3 DNA: TGTGCCAGCAGTGAAGCCAAGTTCGGACTAGCGGGGGACAATGAGCTATTCTTC.

In the case of this clonotype: An end of the junction does not agree with germline; a read error may underlie this. This rearrangement joins TRBV11-2 to TRBJ2-3, with TRBD2 matching over 7 bases. Germline CDR1 and CDR2: SGHAT and FQNNGV. The CDR3 contains 17 residues. The CDR3 DNA is TGTGCCAGTAGCTTAGATCCGGGGGAGACTAGCAGAAATACGCAGTATTTT. It encodes CASSLDPGETSRNTQYF.

V is TRBV28 and J is TRBJ2-1, with D perhaps matching TRBD2 (6 bases). Trimming stripped 3 bases from V and 0 bases from J, with 9 bases between. This CDR3 has 15 residues. Germline V lookup: CDR1 MDHEN, CDR2 SYDVKM. In nucleotides, the CDR3 is TGTGCCAGCAGTTTGCGGGATCGCTCCTACAATGAGCAGTTCTTC. Protein: CASSLRDRSYNEQFF.

For this clonotype: This may arise from a read error, as a much more abundant clone is one base away. V is TRBV30 and J is TRBJ1-1; D perhaps matches TRBD1 (6 bases). The CDR3 is 14 amino acids. Germline V lookup: CDR1 GTSNPN, CDR2 SVGIG (reference sequence). The CDR3 reads CAWSAGALGTGAFF. The DNA of the CDR3 is TGTGCCTGGAGTGCAGGGGCGCTGGGCACTGGAGCTTTCTTT. The full variable domain, rest sourced from reference TRBV30 and TRBJ1-1, is SQTIHQWPATLVQPVGSPLSLECTVEGTSNPNLYWYRQAAGRGLQLLFYSVGIGQISSEVPQNLSASRPQDRQFILSSKKLLLSDSGFYLCAWSAGALGTGAFFGQGTRLTVV.

A note on this clonotype: A read error may produce the germline difference seen at one junction end. The chain carries TRBV29-1 and TRBJ2-2, with D possibly matching TRBD1 (8 bases). This CDR3 spans 14 amino acids. From germline, CDR1 is SQVTM and CDR2 ANQGSEA. The CDR3 DNA reads TGCAGCGCCCAAGGACAGGGTAACAGCGGGGAGTTGTTTTTT. As protein: CSAQGQGNSGELFF.

As for this clonotype: The junction departs from germline at one end; a sequencing error may be responsible. The chain couples TRBV14 to TRBJ1-1, with D possibly being TRBD1 (5 bases). The germline V gene encodes CDR1 SGHDN and CDR2 FVKESK. The CDR3 totals 14 residues. CDR3 nucleotides: TGTGCCAGCAGCCAAGAGAGGACACGCACTGAAGCTCTCTTT. This codes for CASSQERTRTEALF. Complete variable domain (other parts from reference TRBV14 and TRBJ1-1): EAGVTQFPSHSVIEKGQTVTLRCDPISGHDNLYWYRRVMGKEIKFLLHFVKESKQDESGMPNNRFLAERTGGTYSTLKVQPAELEDSGVYFCASSQERTRTEALFGQGTRLTVV.

In regard to this clonotype: Because the CDR3 is missing its conserved closing phenylalanine or tryptophan, this is likely a read error. This chain links TRBV29-1 with TRBJ1-5; tentatively, D is TRBD1 (6 bases). CDR3 length: 13 residues. The germline gives CDR1 SQVTM, CDR2 ANQGSEA. The DNA of the CDR3 is TGCAGCATTGTCGGACAGATCAATCAACCCCAGCATTGT. Its translation is CSIVGQINQPQHC.

The table lists this clonotype with a few counts. This could be a read error, since a much larger clone is one nucleotide away. V is TRBV5-4 and J is TRBJ2-2, with D possibly TRBD1 on 6 matching bases. This CDR3 has 12 amino acids. Germline V gives CDR1 SGHNT, CDR2 YYREEE (reference sequence). The CDR3 DNA is TGTGCCAGCAGTGGGGACACCGGGGTGCTGTTTTTT. It is translated as CASSGDTGVLFF. Variable domain in full (rest from reference TRBV5-4 and TRBJ2-2): ETGVTQSPTHLIKTRGQQVTLRCSSQSGHNTVSWYQQALGQGPQFIFQYYREEENGRGNFPPRFSGLQFPNYSSELNVNALELDDSALYLCASSGDTGVLFFGEGSRLTVL.

The chain uses TRBV28 and TRBJ2-7, with D uncertain. Trimming stripped 7 bases from V and 10 bases from J, with 20 bases between. The CDR3 runs 13 residues. In germline, CDR1 is MDHEN, CDR2 SYDVKM. The CDR3 nucleotides read TGTGCCAGCACTTCGGGTAGTAACGGATTCCAGTACTTC. This gives the protein CASTSGSNGFQYF. The variable domain in full, with the rest retrieved from reference TRBV28 and TRBJ2-7, is DVKVTQSSRYLVKRTGEKVFLECVQDMDHENMFWYRQDPGLGLRLIYFSYDVKMKEKGDIPEGYSVSREKKERFSLILESASTNQTSMYLCASTSGSNGFQYFGPGTRLTVT.

The rearrangement joins TRBV5-6 to TRBJ2-2, with 7 bases aligning to TRBD2. The CDR3 contains 20 residues. Trimming cost V 5 bases and J 3 bases; bases outside gene matches: 22. Germline CDR1 SGHDT, CDR2 YYEEEE. As DNA, the CDR3 is TGTGCCAGCAGTTTAGTAATCAGTGGCGGGAGCCATACGGACACCGGGGAGCTGTTTTTT. It encodes CASSLVISGGSHTDTGELFF.

The V call is TRBV6-1, the J call TRBJ2-2, with D perhaps TRBD2 (5 bases). Trimming removed 9 bases at V and 10 bases at J, with 21 bases between. The CDR3 contains 14 residues. CDR1 is MNHNS and CDR2 is SASEGT in the germline V gene. CDR3 sequence: CASSPYGGGEELFF. CDR3 coding DNA: TGTGCCAGTAGCCCTTACGGCGGAGGCGAGGAGCTGTTTTTT.

This clonotype was picked up many times. The genes are TRBV12-5 and TRBJ2-1; the D is unclear. The germline V gene encodes CDR1 LGHNT and CDR2 FRNRAP. CDR3 length: 13 amino acids. Between the trimmed V and J ends, which lost 3 bases and 4 bases, there was a span of 7 bases. CDR3 region: CASGFSIYNEQFF. The CDR3 nucleotides read TGTGCTAGTGGTTTTTCTATATACAATGAGCAGTTCTTC.

This chain connects TRBV6-6 to TRBJ1-1; a weak D match, TRBD1 (5 bases). This CDR3 comprises 13 residues. Looked up from germline, CDR1 is MNHNY and CDR2 is SVGAGI (reference sequence). V was cut by 5 bases and J by 6 bases, with 13 bases left in between. The CDR3: CASSPTAGAEAFF. CDR3 DNA: TGTGCCAGCAGTCCGACAGCGGGAGCTGAAGCTTTCTTT.

This clonotype was counted at least ten times. The chain links TRBV4-2 to TRBJ1-4, with TRBD1 matching 9 bases. Germline V lookup: CDR1 LGHNA, CDR2 YNFKEQ. This CDR3 is built from 18 residues. V was pared by 0 bases and J by 7 bases, with 12 bases of the junction left unmatched. The CDR3 region has the DNA TGTGCCAGCAGCCAAGAGGCAACAGGGGGCCCACCCCGTGAAAAACTGTTTTTT. Protein: CASSQEATGGPPREKLFF.

This clonotype was seen only once. At one of its ends the junction is not consistent with the germline gene, which may arise from a read error. V gene TRBV6-1 combines with J gene TRBJ1-5, with TRBD1 identical over 10 bases. CDR1 MNHNS and CDR2 SASEGT come from the germline V gene. The CDR3 has 15 residues. The CDR3 reads CPSSDPGQGNQHQHF. In nucleotides, the CDR3 is TGTCCCAGCAGCGATCCGGGACAGGGGAATCAGCACCAGCATTTT.